The present T cell receptor (beta chain) was sequenced within a study of OX40 agonist ivuxolimab in advanced cancers. Study details: Enrolled patients in dose escalation had cancers that were hepatocellular carcinoma, melanoma, renal cell or head and neck cancer. Three patients showed partial responses: one hepatocellular carcinoma and two cutaneous melanoma cases. Findings of the study overall: Researchers did not establish what antigens the expanded peripheral T cells target.

This clone was detected only once. The antigen remains unidentified. The germline CDR1 and CDR2 sequences are MNHEY and SVGAGI. The CDR3 sequence is 15 residues long. Trimming shortened V by 8 bases and J by 2 bases, and 17 bases separated the two germline ends. Sequenced by immunoSEQ multiplex PCR; TCRdb stores in-frame clones only, minus some. The sample yields under 85,000 clones, roughly nine tenths seen once. The chain carries TRBV6-5 and TRBJ2-3; D ambiguous. Sequences were derived from CD4+ or CD8+ T cells sorted from blood, sampled in a trial of the OX40 agonist ivuxolimab. This TCR was sampled from an adult with an advanced solid tumor such as melanoma, head and neck, liver or kidney cancer. The CDR3 DNA follows: TGTGCCAGCTGCCCGCAAGACGCTGACACAGATACGCAGTATTTT. Protein sequence: CASCPQDADTDTQYF.